This is a list of T cell receptor beta chains from one sample in a study of shared clonotypes between healthy human individuals. Generated by immunoSEQ multiplex PCR, the TCRdb table keeps only in-frame clones and is missing some. The data contain approximately 710,000 clones, 90% of them singletons. Sequenced: memory CD8+ T cells from PBMCs. Source of these receptors: a man in his late teens or twenties in good health. Some clones in this sample may be carry-over from other donors' samples. Both conserved end residues are part of each CDR3. The order of the fields is D gene, J gene, V gene, clone size, CDR3 protein, CDR3 DNA. The D gene is left open where the match is weak. For some rows the clone size is stated as once, few or many, or as a class when expanded; others skip it.

>NA|TRBJ2-3|TRBV27|NA
CASSLFGTTKITDTQYF
TGTGCCAGCAGTTTATTTGGGACAACCAAAATCACAGATACGCAGTATTTT
>NA|TRBJ1-1|TRBV7-9|NA
CASSLVDGGLDEAFF
TGTGCCAGCAGCTTAGTCGACGGCGGCTTGGATGAAGCTTTCTTT
>TRBD1|TRBJ2-7|TRBV11-2|NA
CASSRTEGQGIYEQYF
TGTGCCAGCAGCCGAACGGAGGGACAGGGGATTTACGAGCAGTACTTC
>NA|TRBJ2-7|TRBV6-1|NA
CASSEGERHSSYEQYF
TGTGCCAGCAGTGAAGGGGAAAGACATAGCTCCTACGAGCAGTACTTC
>NA|TRBJ1-3|TRBV10-1|once
CASSRDMTSGNTIYF
TGCGCCAGCAGTCGGGACATGACCTCTGGAAACACCATATATTTT
>NA|TRBJ1-3|TRBV11-2|once
CASAVGQITVNTIYF
TGTGCCAGCGCAGTCGGGCAGATTACGGTGAACACCATATATTTT
>NA|TRBJ2-1|TRBV19|NA
CASSTTSSYNEQFF
TGTGCCAGTAGTACGACAAGCTCCTACAATGAGCAGTTCTTC
>NA|TRBJ1-5|TRBV2|once
CASSQGWTSNQPQHF
TGTGCCAGCAGTCAGGGGTGGACGAGCAATCAGCCCCAGCATTTT
>TRBD2|TRBJ2-2|TRBV30|few
CAWRDPGLDTGELFF
TGTGCCTGGAGGGACCCGGGACTAGATACCGGGGAGCTGTTTTTT
>TRBD2|TRBJ2-7|TRBV27|NA
CASSFSGRAGYEQYF
TGTGCCAGCAGTTTTAGCGGGAGGGCGGGATACGAGCAGTACTTC
>NA|TRBJ1-2|TRBV4-1|NA
CASSLTRVSNYGYTF
TGCGCCAGCAGCCTTACTAGAGTTTCTAACTATGGCTACACCTTC
>NA|TRBJ1-2|TRBV4-3|NA
CASSQDWRGPRYGYTF
TGCGCCAGCAGCCAAGATTGGAGGGGCCCTAGGTATGGCTACACCTTC
>TRBD2|TRBJ2-7|TRBV4-3|NA
CASSQEDAGAREQYF
TGCGCCAGCAGCCAAGAAGATGCGGGAGCTCGCGAGCAGTACTTC
>NA|TRBJ2-7|TRBV2|NA
CASSEAQIMGTGEQYF
TGTGCCAGCAGTGAAGCGCAAATCATGGGAACGGGCGAGCAGTACTTC
>TRBD2|TRBJ2-1|TRBV27|NA
CATSHLGLAINEQFF
TGTGCCACCAGCCACCTGGGACTAGCGATCAATGAGCAGTTCTTC
>NA|TRBJ2-7|TRBV27|NA
CASSPGGLTYEQYF
TGTGCCAGCAGTCCGGGGGGCCTCACCTACGAGCAGTACTTC
>TRBD2|TRBJ2-3|TRBV28|NA
CASTLRLAGDADTQYF
TGTGCCAGCACCCTCCGACTAGCGGGAGACGCAGATACGCAGTATTTT
>NA|TRBJ1-1|TRBV27|NA
CASSLGGTSAEAFF
TGTGCCAGCAGCCTCGGTGGGACGTCGGCTGAAGCTTTCTTT
>TRBD2|TRBJ2-1|TRBV27|NA
CASSYGTSLYNEQFF
TGTGCCAGCAGTTACGGGACTAGCCTCTACAATGAGCAGTTCTTC
>TRBD1|TRBJ2-7|TRBV27|NA
CATGTGEAYEQYF
TGTGCCACGGGGACAGGGGAGGCCTACGAGCAGTACTTC
>NA|TRBJ1-1|TRBV6-1|NA
CASSEARVGGGTEAFF
TGTGCCAGCAGTGAAGCGCGGGTGGGGGGAGGCACTGAAGCTTTCTTT
>NA|TRBJ2-7|TRBV29-1|NA
CSVEVGRGAHEQYF
TGCAGCGTTGAAGTCGGCAGGGGGGCCCACGAGCAGTACTTC
>NA|TRBJ2-7|TRBV27|NA
CASSLSRQGLGSSYEQYF
TGTGCCAGCAGTTTATCCCGCCAGGGTCTCGGATCGAGCTACGAGCAGTACTTC
>NA|TRBJ1-1|TRBV5-1|once
CASSLGPGRRIRNTEAFF
TGCGCCAGCAGCTTAGGGCCGGGACGAAGGATCAGGAACACTGAAGCTTTCTTT
>NA|TRBJ2-5|TRBV28|NA
CASSISRLTFQYF
TGTGCCAGCAGTATCTCCAGGCTTACGTTCCAGTACTTC
>TRBD1|TRBJ1-1|TRBV2|NA
CASSLDRVGTEAFF
TGTGCCAGCAGCCTGGACAGGGTGGGGACTGAAGCTTTCTTT
>TRBD2|TRBJ2-2|TRBV27|NA
CASKVPAGGDGELFF
TGTGCCAGCAAGGTCCCAGCGGGGGGCGACGGGGAGCTGTTTTTT